One sample yielded the 27 T cell receptor beta chains listed below, sequenced in a study of vaccination effects on CD4 cells after COVID-19. The antigens of these receptors remain unknown. Assay: immunoSEQ multiplex PCR; the TCRdb copy retains only in-frame clones and omits some. The table includes roughly 19,000 clones, approximately 79% detected once. Before sequencing took place, the ViraFEST assay used viral peptide pools to expand antigen-specific CD4+ T cells. Culturing for 9 to 10 days preceded CD4+ T cell isolation. Prior SARS-CoV-2 infection was absent in the vaccine recipients, as shown by negative nucleocapsid antibodies. Here the sequenced sample was CD4+ T cells from PBMCs cultured with HCoV-NL63 spike peptides, taken before COVID-19 vaccination. Receptors originate from a human donor who received a COVID-19 vaccine.

This clone was recorded a few times. The chain couples TRBV24-1 to TRBJ1-2, with unresolved D. Per germline, CDR1 KGHDR and CDR2 SFDVKD. The CDR3 length is 14 residues. The ends were cut back, 9 bases at V and 3 bases at J, with 16 bases in the middle. CDR3 DNA sequence: TGTGCCACCGGTGGGTCTACGGGAGACTATGGCTACACCTTC. This codes for CATGGSTGDYGYTF.

The chain couples TRBV7-8 to TRBJ2-7; 9 bases match TRBD1. The CDR3 sequence is 15 residues long. Germline CDR1 SGHVS, CDR2 FQNEAQ. The J segment lost 1 base and the V segment lost 5 bases, leaving 6 bases of the junction unmatched. The chain's CDR3 is CASSRGQGYSYEQYF. CDR3 bases: TGTGCCAGCAGCCGTGGACAGGGGTATTCCTACGAGCAGTACTTC.

This chain joins TRBV10-2 and TRBJ2-5; D uncertain. This CDR3 region has 12 residues. Per germline, CDR1 WSHSY and CDR2 SAAADI. V gave up 2 bases and J gave up 4 bases, with 5 bases separating them. The CDR3 region has the DNA TGCGCCAGCAGTGAGGTTAGAGAGACCCAGTACTTC. Amino acid sequence: CASSEVRETQYF.

This clone was seen a single time. The chain uses TRBV18 and TRBJ1-6; the D gene is possibly TRBD1 (6 bases). Trimming pared 6 bases from V and 5 bases from J, leaving 11 bases between. This CDR3 contains 14 residues. Germline V gene sequence: CDR1 KGHSH, CDR2 LQKENI. The CDR3 spells CASSARTDNSPLHF. Here the CDR3 DNA reads TGTGCCAGCTCCGCCCGGACAGATAATTCACCCCTCCACTTT. The entire variable domain, with the rest obtained from reference TRBV18 and TRBJ1-6, is as follows: NAGVMQNPRHLVRRRGQEARLRCSPMKGHSHVYWYRQLPEEGLKFMVYLQKENIIDESGMPKERFSAEFPKEGPSILRIQQVVRGDSAAYFCASSARTDNSPLHFGNGTRLTVT.

This chain links TRBV20-1 with TRBJ2-5; no reliable D call. Trimming pared 5 bases from V and 4 bases from J, leaving 8 bases between. Germline CDR1 and CDR2: DFQATT and SNEGSKA (reference sequence). The CDR3 extends over 11 amino acids. The CDR3 DNA reads as TGCAGTGCTTGGGGTAGAGAGACCCAGTACTTC. Protein: CSAWGRETQYF.

This clone has only a few counts. The rearrangement joins TRBV2 to TRBJ1-1; 7 bases map to TRBD1. This CDR3 has 13 amino acids. Germline V lookup: CDR1 SNHLY, CDR2 FYNNEI. J lost 6 bases, V lost 10 bases, and 11 bases had no gene match. CDR3 in amino acids: CATGTVGGPEAFF. The CDR3 DNA reads TGTGCCACCGGGACAGTGGGTGGCCCTGAAGCTTTCTTT. The full variable domain, rest sourced from reference TRBV2 and TRBJ1-1, is EPEVTQTPSHQVTQMGQEVILRCVPISNHLYFYWYRQILGQKVEFLVSFYNNEISEKSEIFDDQFSVERPDGSNFTLKIRSTKLEDSAMYFCATGTVGGPEAFFGQGTRLTVV.

V is TRBV9 and J is TRBJ2-5; 12 nucleotides agree with TRBD1. From germline, CDR1 is SGDLS and CDR2 YYNGEE. The CDR3 is 19 residues long. The V gene end was trimmed by 0 bases and the J gene end by 5 bases; junction bases not matched to a gene: 14. The CDR3 sequence is CASSVELPRGDRGHETQYF. In DNA form, the CDR3 reads TGTGCCAGCAGCGTAGAACTCCCGAGGGGGGACAGGGGGCATGAGACCCAGTACTTC.

V is TRBV10-1 and J is TRBJ1-4, with D unclear. Trimming stripped 2 bases from V and 6 bases from J, with 10 bases between. The CDR3 extends over 14 amino acids. Germline CDR1 is WNHNN and CDR2 is SYGVQD (reference sequence). In DNA, the CDR3 is TGCGCCAGCAGTGAGCTTGCCGGATATGAAAAACTGTTTTTT. Translated, it gives CASSELAGYEKLFF.

This clone was detected a few times. V and J are TRBV19 and TRBJ2-1, with 8 bases aligning to TRBD2. The CDR3 length is 17 residues. V dropped 0 bases and J dropped 4; count of bases not matched to a gene: 8. Per the germline V gene, CDR1 is LNHDA and CDR2 is SQIVND (reference sequence). The CDR3 DNA is TGTGCCAGTAGTATAGAAGGACGGGAGGGTGTGTACAATGAGCAGTTCTTC. As protein: CASSIEGREGVYNEQFF.

The V and J genes are TRBV7-7 and TRBJ2-2, with D perhaps matching TRBD2 (6 bases). V was pared by 3 bases and J by 7 bases, with 12 bases between. The CDR3 sequence is 14 residues long. Looked up from germline, CDR1 is SSHAT and CDR2 is FNYEAQ (reference sequence). Here the CDR3 reads CASSFWGDGGELFF. The CDR3 region has the DNA TGTGCCAGCAGCTTTTGGGGGGACGGCGGGGAGCTGTTTTTT.

The table lists this clone with a few counts. The chain employs TRBV7-9 and TRBJ2-7; D gene uncertain. Trimming shortened V by 5 bases and J by 6 bases, and 17 bases separated the two germline ends. Germline V CDR1 and CDR2: SEHNR, FQNEAQ (reference sequence). There are 14 residues in the CDR3. The CDR3 is CASSLHSLSLEQYF. CDR3 bases: TGTGCCAGCAGCCTCCACTCCTTATCCCTCGAGCAGTACTTC.

This clone showed up just a few times. The chain is built from TRBV1 and TRBJ1-5; TRBD1 is taken as the D call from the table, unchecked against the DNA. TRBV1 is an annotated pseudogene. CDR3 size: 14 residues. In nucleotides, the CDR3 is TGCACCAGCAGCCAAGATCTAAGGGGACAGCCCCAGCATTTT. It translates to CTSSQDLRGQPQHF.

This clone came up once. The chain recombines TRBV24-1 with TRBJ1-2; no reliable D call. Germline values: CDR1 KGHDR, CDR2 SFDVKD. Trimming took 0 bases from V and 6 from J, leaving 4 bases between them. This CDR3 is built from 12 residues. CDR3 nucleotides: TGTGCCACCAGTGATTTGGGGGATGGCTACACCTTC. Translation gives CATSDLGDGYTF.

This clone was counted between two and nine times. The chain carries TRBV5-1 and TRBJ1-1; D is unresolved. Germline CDR1 is SGHRS and CDR2 is YFSETQ. This CDR3 has 13 amino acids. The V gene lost 4 bases and the J gene lost 4 bases, with 11 bases spanning the gap. CDR3 nucleotides: TGCGCCAGCAGCCAATACGGTCTCACTGAAGCTTTCTTT. Translated, it gives CASSQYGLTEAFF.

This chain links TRBV3-1 (or the pseudogene TRBV3-2) with TRBJ2-2; 10 bases align to TRBD1. Trimming at V came to 2 bases and at J to 5 bases, leaving 5 bases not matched to a gene. Per germline, CDR1 LGHDT and CDR2 YNNKEL (reference sequence). This CDR3 is built from 16 residues. The CDR3 sequence: CASSQPGQGRTGELFF. CDR3 nucleotide sequence: TGTGCCAGCAGCCAACCGGGACAGGGGAGGACCGGGGAGCTGTTTTTT.

The table lists this clone with a few counts. The rearrangement uses TRBV7-2 and TRBJ1-2; D gene ambiguous. The CDR3 contains 13 residues. Germline V lookup: CDR1 SGHTA, CDR2 FQGNSA. Trimming stripped 2 bases from V and 3 bases from J, with 7 bases between. CDR3 sequence: CASSLTEYYGYTF. In DNA, the CDR3 is TGTGCCAGCAGCTTAACCGAATACTATGGCTACACCTTC.

This clone was detected a few times. The chain employs TRBV5-1 and TRBJ2-3, with D possibly TRBD1 on 5 matching bases. Trimming took off 4 bases at V and 2 bases at J, with 14 bases between the two ends. CDR3 size: 15 residues. Germline values: CDR1 SGHRS, CDR2 YFSETQ. The CDR3 coding sequence is TGCGCCAGCAGCCTCTCGGACACTATCACAGATACGCAGTATTTT. Translating gives CASSLSDTITDTQYF.

The chain links TRBV7-9 to TRBJ2-1; 10 positions match TRBD1. The CDR3 extends over 15 amino acids. V was pared by 5 bases and J by 6 bases, with 7 bases of the junction left unmatched. Per the germline V gene, CDR1 is SEHNR and CDR2 is FQNEAQ (reference sequence). In nucleotides, the CDR3 is TGTGCCAGCAGCCCCCGACAGGGGGCGGCCAATGAGCAGTTCTTC. Protein: CASSPRQGAANEQFF.

The genes are TRBV11-2 and TRBJ1-1; tentative D call: TRBD1 (5 bases). CDR1 and CDR2 (germline): SGHAT, FQNNGV. Deletions cut 1 base from V and 4 bases from J, with 19 bases between. The CDR3 has 17 amino acids. The CDR3 nucleotides are TGTGCCAGCAGCTTAGGGTTCAGGGAGGCGGGTAGCACTGAAGCTTTCTTT. Translation gives CASSLGFREAGSTEAFF.

V gene TRBV3-1 (or the pseudogene TRBV3-2) combines with J gene TRBJ1-1; D unclear. Trimming removed 4 bases from V and 0 bases from J, with 6 bases in between. The CDR3 is made up of 13 amino acids. CDR1 LGHDT and CDR2 YNNKEL come from the germline V gene (reference sequence). Here the CDR3 DNA reads TGTGCCAGCAGCCCCCAGTTGAACACTGAAGCTTTCTTT. It codes for CASSPQLNTEAFF.

This clone was seen more than once but under ten times. The chain has TRBV6-1 and TRBJ2-3, with D possibly TRBD1 on 6 matching bases. The germline CDR1 and CDR2 sequences are MNHNS and SASEGT. The CDR3 is made up of 17 amino acids. Between the trimmed V and J ends, which lost 4 bases and 6 bases, there was a span of 23 bases. CDR3 nucleotides: TGTGCCAGCAGTGCAAACAGGGTAAATCAAGGTTCCGATACGCAGTATTTT. Protein: CASSANRVNQGSDTQYF.

This chain uses TRBV2 with TRBJ2-2, with D maybe TRBD2 (6 bases). Trimming took 7 bases from V and 4 from J, leaving 22 bases between them. The germline gives CDR1 SNHLY, CDR2 FYNNEI. This CDR3 has 17 amino acids. CDR3 loop: CASTSSSSGGTTGELFF. In DNA, the CDR3 is TGTGCCAGCACAAGTTCATCGAGCGGAGGGACCACCGGGGAGCTGTTTTTT.

V gene TRBV6-5 combines with J gene TRBJ1-1; perhaps TRBD1 as D (6 bases). Germline V lookup: CDR1 MNHEY, CDR2 SVGAGI. V dropped 6 bases and J dropped 5 bases, with 16 bases sitting between them. CDR3 length: 14 amino acids. The CDR3 loop is CASSAEGVGTEAFF. The CDR3 region has the DNA TGTGCCAGCAGCGCCGAGGGGGTGGGGACTGAAGCTTTCTTT.

The V gene is TRBV5-8, the J gene TRBJ2-1; 8 nucleotides align to TRBD2. This CDR3 region has 17 residues. Germline V lookup: CDR1 SGHTS, CDR2 YDEGEE. The V and J ends lost 0 bases and 8 bases, in that order; junction bases with no gene match: 13. The DNA of the CDR3 is TGTGCCAGCAGCTTGGGACGGGAGGGCGCCTCTCGCGATGAGCAGTTCTTC. It yields the protein CASSLGREGASRDEQFF.

The chain couples TRBV9 to TRBJ1-2, with D maybe TRBD1 (5 bases). Germline V gene sequence: CDR1 SGDLS, CDR2 YYNGEE. The CDR3 has 13 amino acids. V lost 6 bases and J lost 6, with 15 bases in between. The CDR3 coding sequence is TGTGCCAGCAAAAATTCCCAGACAGATGGCTACACCTTC. Its translation is CASKNSQTDGYTF.

This rearrangement joins TRBV5-6 to TRBJ1-6; 9 nucleotides line up with TRBD1. CDR1 SGHDT and CDR2 YYEEEE come from the germline V gene. V was clipped by 1 base and J by 8 bases; unmatched bases: 10. This CDR3 contains 17 residues. CDR3 sequence (DNA): TGTGCCAGCAGCTTGTGGGGGACAGGGAAAAGGGATTCACCCCTCCACTTT. Its translation: CASSLWGTGKRDSPLHF.

The genes are TRBV5-1 and TRBJ2-5; 9 positions agree with TRBD1. The CDR3 totals 15 residues. V shed 5 bases and J 5 bases; nucleotides not matched to a gene: 10. The germline CDR1 and CDR2 sequences are SGHRS and YFSETQ. The CDR3 coding sequence is TGCGCCAGCAGTCAACAGGGGGCGACTACGGAGACCCAGTACTTC. This sequence encodes CASSQQGATTETQYF.